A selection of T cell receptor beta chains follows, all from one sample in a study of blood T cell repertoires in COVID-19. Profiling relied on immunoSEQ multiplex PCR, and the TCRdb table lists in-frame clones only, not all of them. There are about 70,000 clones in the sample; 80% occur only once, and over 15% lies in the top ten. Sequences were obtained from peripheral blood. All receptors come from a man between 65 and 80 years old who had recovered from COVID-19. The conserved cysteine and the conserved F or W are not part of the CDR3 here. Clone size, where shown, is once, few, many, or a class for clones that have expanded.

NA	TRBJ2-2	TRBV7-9	ASILEFPGELF
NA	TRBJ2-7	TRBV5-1	ASSLGTSGYSYEQY
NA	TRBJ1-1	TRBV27	ASSLSPGNMNTEAF
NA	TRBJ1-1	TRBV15	ATSRVFDSQQGTEAF
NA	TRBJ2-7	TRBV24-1	ATSDLDSGGPYEQY
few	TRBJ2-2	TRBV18	ASSPRPTGLNTGELF
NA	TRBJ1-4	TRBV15	ATSGREGEKLF
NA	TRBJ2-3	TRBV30	AWSVRRERTDTQY
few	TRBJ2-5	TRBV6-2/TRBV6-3	ASSSGAQYGTQY
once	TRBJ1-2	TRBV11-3	ASSLGATDYGYT
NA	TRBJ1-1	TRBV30	AWSVSGDTEAF
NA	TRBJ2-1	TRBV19	ASSIQRGANEQF
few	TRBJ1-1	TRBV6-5	ASRGPDTEAF
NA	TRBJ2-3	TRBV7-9	ASSLTSGGTDTQY
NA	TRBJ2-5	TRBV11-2	ASSSGTGSSETQY
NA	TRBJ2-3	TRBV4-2	ASSQVPGNVKGTVGTDTQY
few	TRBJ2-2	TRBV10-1	ANWTGHGELF
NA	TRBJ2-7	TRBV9	ASSLSEGVYDEQY
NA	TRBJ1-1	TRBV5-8	ASTTWEGLNTEAF
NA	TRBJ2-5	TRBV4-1	ASSPTSGLNQETQY
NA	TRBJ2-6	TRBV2	ASTLMQGAGANVLT
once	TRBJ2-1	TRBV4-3	ASSLRLDSYNEQF
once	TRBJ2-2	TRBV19	ASSKRQGGDRELF
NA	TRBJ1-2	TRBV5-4	ASSNNAGGSGVYGYT
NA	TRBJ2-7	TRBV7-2	ASSPTSGGYEQY
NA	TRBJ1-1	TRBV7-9	ASSSGTGNTEAF
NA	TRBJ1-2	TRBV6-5	ASSSSGARGGYT
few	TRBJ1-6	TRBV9	ASSVDVVSSYNSPLH
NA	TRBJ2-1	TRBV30	AWSPTRQSNEQF
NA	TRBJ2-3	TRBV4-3	ASSQDSSQGTDTQY
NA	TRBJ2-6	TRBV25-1	ASSAPGAGANVLT
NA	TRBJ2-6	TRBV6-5	ASTDREAGANVLT
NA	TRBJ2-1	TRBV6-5	ASSRTGEGREQF
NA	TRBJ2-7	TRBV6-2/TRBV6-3	ASSYTPGQISSYEQY
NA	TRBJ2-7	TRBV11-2	ASSRIGGPFEQY
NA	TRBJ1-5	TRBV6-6	ASSKTRGFNQPQH
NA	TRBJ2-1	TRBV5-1	ASSLKGDSGSGVRYEQF
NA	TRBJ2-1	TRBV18	ASSPPLLAVSNNEQF
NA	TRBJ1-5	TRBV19	ASCINPGSNQPQH
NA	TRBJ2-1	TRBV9	ASSVGLTGGSYNEQF
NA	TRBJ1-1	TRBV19	ATLARRSTNTEAF